Below are 12 T cell receptor beta chains sequenced from a single sample in a study of CD8+CD57+ T cells in acquired aplastic anemia. Genomic DNA was employed as the template in profiling TCR beta VDJ and CDR3. TCRdb reprocessed the reads with MiXCR, giving one entry per CDR3 protein. The sample has tens of thousands of distinct CDR3 sequences; under 80% are singletons. The authors sequenced patients whose flow cytometry had shown CD8+CD57+ cell expansion. Material for sequencing was sorted CD4+, CD8+, or CD8+CD57+ T cells (not recorded which) from PBMCs. These receptors were collected from a human donor with aplastic anemia.

Only one count was recorded for this clonotype. The chain joins TRBV2 to TRBJ1-4; D gene unclear. The germline gives CDR1 SNHLY, CDR2 FYNNEI. This CDR3 comprises 13 residues. The V gene lost 8 bases and the J gene lost 3 bases, with 10 bases spanning the gap. CDR3: CASVRRSNEKLFF. In nucleotides, the CDR3 is TGTGCCAGCGTCCGGCGGTCTAATGAAAAACTGTTTTTT.

About this clonotype: Given a much more abundant clone one base away, this may be a read error. The chain has TRBV12-3 or TRBV12-4 and TRBJ2-1; possibly TRBD1 for D (6 bases). CDR3 length equals 13 residues. Trimming pared 5 bases from V and 6 bases from J, leaving 11 bases between. DNA of the CDR3: TGTGCCAGCAGTCCCCTACAGGGCAATGAGCAGTTCTTC. Its translation is CASSPLQGNEQFF.

This clonotype appeared a single time. Relative to the germline gene, one junction end is altered; a read error may explain this. V usage is TRBV10-3 and J usage is TRBJ2-2; 9 bases map to TRBD1. The length of the CDR3 is 15 residues. Germline V lookup: CDR1 ENHRY, CDR2 SYGVKD. This CDR3 is CAIRTGTGNAGELFF. The DNA for the CDR3 is TGTGCCATCAGGACGGGGACAGGGAACGCCGGGGAGCTGTTTTTT.

This chain links TRBV7-2 with TRBJ2-7; TRBD2 matches at 15 bases. Germline V gene data show CDR1 as SGHTA and CDR2 as FQGNSA. V shed 5 bases, J shed 6 bases, and the junction held 2 bases outside the gene matches. The CDR3 loop spans 14 amino acids. CDR3 residues: CASSVGLAGGEQYF. CDR3 nucleotides: TGTGCCAGCAGCGTGGGACTAGCGGGAGGCGAGCAGTACTTC.

The chain recombines TRBV7-2 with TRBJ1-2; unclear D gene. Trimming took off 7 bases at V and 4 bases at J, with 10 bases between the two ends. CDR1 is SGHTA, CDR2 FQGNSA, per germline. The CDR3 totals 12 residues. Here the CDR3 reads CASNPSGYGYTF. The CDR3 coding sequence is TGTGCCAGCAACCCATCGGGCTATGGCTACACCTTC.

The chain links TRBV5-5 to TRBJ1-1, with TRBD1 identical over 11 bases. V was clipped by 4 bases and J by 5 bases; unmatched bases: 7. CDR3 length equals 15 residues. Germline V gives CDR1 SGHKS, CDR2 YYEKEE (reference sequence). The CDR3 bases are TGTGCCAGCAGCACGGACAGGGGGCATCGGACTGAAGCTTTCTTT. Encoded protein: CASSTDRGHRTEAFF.

The chain joins TRBV19 to TRBJ1-4; TRBD1 agrees at 8 bases. The CDR3 sequence is 15 residues long. Per the germline V gene, CDR1 is LNHDA and CDR2 is SQIVND (reference sequence). V lost 9 bases and J lost 5; bases outside the gene matches: 11. CDR3 nucleotides: TGTGCCAGCACCCGCCTGGACAGGGAAAATGAAAAACTGTTTTTT. Amino acids: CASTRLDRENEKLFF. Full variable domain (rest looked up from reference TRBV19 and TRBJ1-4): DGGITQSPKYLFRKEGQNVTLSCEQNLNHDAMYWYRQDPGQGLRLIYYSQIVNDFQKGDIAEGYSVSREKKESFPLTVTSAQKNPTAFYLCASTRLDRENEKLFFGSGTQLSVL.

This clonotype occurred a few times. The chain is built from TRBV24-1 and TRBJ1-5; no clear D gene. This CDR3 has 15 amino acids. Germline V gene lookup returns CDR1 KGHDR and CDR2 SFDVKD. V lost 1 base, J lost 4 bases, and 10 bases lay in between. CDR3 in amino acids: CATSDFSGTNQPQHF. CDR3 nucleotide sequence: TGTGCCACCAGTGATTTTTCAGGCACTAATCAGCCCCAGCATTTT.

The chain employs TRBV19 and TRBJ2-5; the D gene is possibly TRBD1 (6 bases). Germline-derived CDR1 and CDR2 are LNHDA and SQIVND (reference sequence). There are 15 residues in the CDR3. V was trimmed by 3 bases and J by 1 base, leaving 12 bases between them. CDR3: CASSMLQGLQETQYF. The CDR3 nucleotides read TGTGCCAGTAGTATGTTACAGGGCCTCCAAGAGACCCAGTACTTC.

This clonotype has more than one count but fewer than ten. The chain recombines TRBV20-1 with TRBJ2-5; D might be TRBD2 (5 bases). The CDR3 consists of 10 residues. Germline values: CDR1 DFQATT, CDR2 SNEGSKA (reference sequence). The CDR3 nucleotides are TGCAGCGGGGACCAAGAGACCCAGTACTTC. Its protein product is CSGDQETQYF.

V and J are TRBV7-9 and TRBJ2-3, with 9 bases identical to TRBD2. This CDR3 has 14 amino acids. V lost 5 bases to trimming and J lost 7 bases; unmatched junction nucleotides: 7. The germline V gene encodes CDR1 SEHNR and CDR2 FQNEAQ (reference sequence). CDR3 in DNA: TGTGCCAGCAGCGATGGACTAGCGTTATATACGCAGTATTTT. This codes for CASSDGLALYTQYF.

This clonotype was recorded only once. The genes are TRBV24-1 and TRBJ1-1; perhaps TRBD1 as D (6 bases). Trimming cost V 3 bases and J 4 bases, with 8 bases left between them. Germline V lookup: CDR1 KGHDR, CDR2 SFDVKD. The CDR3 is 13 residues long. The CDR3: CATSDPRGTEAFF. The CDR3 bases are TGTGCCACCAGTGATCCCAGGGGCACTGAAGCTTTCTTT.